The 6 T cell receptor beta chains reported below all come from one sample, sequenced in a study of blood T cell repertoires in COVID-19. Here immunoSEQ multiplex PCR was the method, and the copy in TCRdb shows in-frame clones only, minus some. The table has 250,000 to 300,000 clones, roughly nine tenths seen once. The sequenced sample consisted of peripheral blood. Receptor source: a woman aged 25 to 39 with COVID-19, enrolled during active disease.

The table lists this clone with a count of one. The chain combines TRBV27 with TRBJ2-3; TRBD1 is a possible D gene (5 bases). Trimming cost V 3 bases and J 1 base, with 14 bases left between them. The length of the CDR3 is 16 residues. The germline V gene encodes CDR1 MNHEY and CDR2 SMNVEV (reference sequence). The CDR3 DNA reads as TGTGCCAGCAGTTTTCCAGGGTCGTTGGGCACAGATACGCAGTATTTT. It translates to CASSFPGSLGTDTQYF.

CDR3 protein: CASSSLDSSNTGELFF. CDR3 nucleotide sequence: TGTGCCAGCAGTTCCCTCGACAGTTCGAACACCGGGGAGCTGTTTTTT. The chain carries TRBV6-5 and TRBJ2-2; possible D gene TRBD1, 5 bases. The germline V and J ends were trimmed by 4 bases and 0 bases, with 12 bases remaining between them. The CDR3 spans 16 residues. Germline V gene sequence: CDR1 MNHEY, CDR2 SVGAGI.

A single count supports this clone. The chain carries TRBV28 and TRBJ1-6; D perhaps matches TRBD1 (6 bases). Germline CDR1 is MDHEN and CDR2 is SYDVKM. CDR3 length equals 15 residues. V shed 5 bases and J shed 9 bases, with 17 bases lying between them. The CDR3 nucleotides are TGTGCCAGCAGTAACCAGGGACAAACGACTTCACCCCTCCACTTT. Amino acid sequence: CASSNQGQTTSPLHF. Full variable domain (rest looked up from reference TRBV28 and TRBJ1-6): DVKVTQSSRYLVKRTGEKVFLECVQDMDHENMFWYRQDPGLGLRLIYFSYDVKMKEKGDIPEGYSVSREKKERFSLILESASTNQTSMYLCASSNQGQTTSPLHFGNGTRLTVT.

This clone was detected only a few times. This chain joins TRBV7-8 and TRBJ2-7; perhaps TRBD1 as D (5 bases). This CDR3 comprises 13 residues. V dropped 5 bases and J dropped 2 bases, with 10 bases sitting between them. In germline, CDR1 is SGHVS, CDR2 FQNEAQ. The CDR3 reads CASSPKTAYEQYF. In nucleotides, the CDR3 is TGTGCCAGCAGCCCTAAGACAGCCTACGAGCAGTACTTC.

This rearrangement joins TRBV7-6 to TRBJ2-5; 10 bases are shared with TRBD2. V trimming: 1 base; J trimming: 0 bases; junction bases outside the gene matches: 8. Germline CDR1 SGHVS, CDR2 FNYEAQ. The CDR3 contains 18 residues. CDR3 nucleotide sequence: TGTGCCAGCAGCTTAGACCCTAGCGGGGGAACAGACCAAGAGACCCAGTACTTC. Amino acids: CASSLDPSGGTDQETQYF.

This chain uses TRBV14 with TRBJ2-3; D may be TRBD2 (5 bases). Germline V gene data show CDR1 as SGHDN and CDR2 as FVKESK. CDR3 length: 15 amino acids. With 5 bases removed from V and 1 base from J, the gap between germline ends came to 13 bases. In DNA, the CDR3 is TGTGCCAGCAGCTCAGCGCCGCGGGGCACAGATACGCAGTATTTT. As protein: CASSSAPRGTDTQYF.